The entry below gives a single T cell receptor (beta chain) sequence along with its context. This sample was included in a study of blood T cell repertoires in COVID-19. Study context: Samples taken during acute and convalescent COVID-19 were collected in the United States, Italy and Spain. Sample material is recorded as cDNA or gDNA derived from T cells, B-cell-depleted T cells, or PBMCs.

The ends were cut back, 0 bases at V and 0 bases at J, with 4 bases in the middle. CDR1 is SGHDT and CDR2 is YYEEEE in the germline V gene. The CDR3 spans 13 residues. In the original analysis: Scientists estimated how many nucleated cells there were by amplifying reference gene primers. The table came from immunoSEQ multiplex PCR; TCRdb's copy has only in-frame clones and leaves some out. From that table come the V and J calls and clone size; the DNA was used to work out D and trimming. This sample has roughly 70,000 clones; approximately 90% occur once, and the top ten carry 3.2%. The chain carries TRBV5-6 and TRBJ2-7; D uncertain. The receptor was isolated from a man aged 45-65 years with active COVID-19. Source material: peripheral blood. The CDR3, as DNA: TGTGCCAGCAGCTTGGACGGCTCCTACGAGCAGTACTTC. The encoded protein is CASSLDGSYEQYF.